The rows below give T cell receptor beta chains drawn from one sample of a study of chemoradiotherapy in HPV16-positive cancers. Measured with immunoSEQ multiplex PCR; TCRdb has only the in-frame clones, and not every one. Here the sample spans 9,000 or so clones, 70% being singletons. The sequencing used tumor tissue, collected from a patient who underwent chemoradiotherapy. The receptors were sampled from a human donor with HPV-associated anogenital cancer. Each CDR3 is given with its conserved first and last residue. The order of the fields is CDR3 protein, CDR3 DNA, clone size, J gene, D gene, V gene. D genes are given only for firm matches. A row's size may be missing; if present it is once, few, many or a size class.

CDR3aa: CASSAGWGDGNEQFF
CDR3nt: TGCGCCAGCAGCGCTGGCTGGGGCGATGGTAATGAGCAGTTCTTC
abundance: -
j_gene: TRBJ2-1
d_gene: -
v_gene: TRBV5-1

CDR3aa: CASSLASQPQHF
CDR3nt: TGTGCCAGCAGCTTGGCAAGTCAGCCCCAGCATTTT
abundance: -
j_gene: TRBJ1-5
d_gene: -
v_gene: TRBV5-6

CDR3aa: CASSPKQGLETQYF
CDR3nt: TGCGCCAGCAGCCCTAAACAGGGGTTGGAGACCCAGTACTTC
abundance: -
j_gene: TRBJ2-5
d_gene: TRBD1
v_gene: TRBV5-1

CDR3aa: CASSIDRYEQYF
CDR3nt: TGTGCCAGCAGCATTGATCGCTACGAGCAGTACTTC
abundance: -
j_gene: TRBJ2-7
d_gene: -
v_gene: TRBV5-4

CDR3aa: CASSLGAEGVRNEQFF
CDR3nt: TGTGCCAGCAGCTTGGGGGCCGAGGGAGTTCGGAATGAGCAGTTCTTC
abundance: -
j_gene: TRBJ2-1
d_gene: -
v_gene: TRBV7-2

CDR3aa: CASSLGRANTEAFF
CDR3nt: TGTGCCAGCAGCTTAGGCAGGGCGAACACTGAAGCTTTCTTT
abundance: -
j_gene: TRBJ1-1
d_gene: -
v_gene: TRBV11-3

CDR3aa: CSVEAGGPQYF
CDR3nt: TGCAGCGTTGAAGCAGGGGGCCCACAGTACTTC
abundance: few
j_gene: TRBJ2-7
d_gene: TRBD1
v_gene: TRBV29-1

CDR3aa: CAKPLRTGTNTEAFF
CDR3nt: TGTGCCAAGCCCCTACGGACAGGAACGAACACTGAAGCTTTCTTT
abundance: -
j_gene: TRBJ1-1
d_gene: TRBD1
v_gene: TRBV6-4

CDR3aa: CASSFFEGRQPQHF
CDR3nt: TGTGCCAGCAGCTTTTTTGAGGGCCGGCAGCCCCAGCATTTT
abundance: -
j_gene: TRBJ1-5
d_gene: -
v_gene: TRBV5-6

CDR3aa: CASSPSAGTYTDTQYF
CDR3nt: TGTGCCAGCTCACCATCGGCTGGCACCTACACAGATACGCAGTATTTT
abundance: -
j_gene: TRBJ2-3
d_gene: -
v_gene: TRBV18

CDR3aa: CASSAGGGSSYNEQFF
CDR3nt: TGTGCCAGCAGCGCAGGGGGGGGCTCCTCCTACAATGAGCAGTTCTTC
abundance: -
j_gene: TRBJ2-1
d_gene: -
v_gene: TRBV9

CDR3aa: CASSLDEGFYEQYF
CDR3nt: TGTGCCAGCAGCTTAGATGAGGGTTTCTACGAGCAGTACTTC
abundance: -
j_gene: TRBJ2-7
d_gene: -
v_gene: TRBV11-2

CDR3aa: CASSIMWGQNYEQYF
CDR3nt: TGTGCCAGTAGTATAATGTGGGGACAGAACTACGAGCAGTACTTC
abundance: -
j_gene: TRBJ2-7
d_gene: TRBD1
v_gene: TRBV19

CDR3aa: CASGVEGTSADTQYF
CDR3nt: TGTGCCAGCGGAGTTGAGGGGACTAGCGCAGATACGCAGTATTTT
abundance: -
j_gene: TRBJ2-3
d_gene: TRBD2
v_gene: TRBV6-5

CDR3aa: CASSQSDTQYF
CDR3nt: TGTGCCAGCAGCCAATCTGATACGCAGTATTTT
abundance: once
j_gene: TRBJ2-3
d_gene: -
v_gene: TRBV7-9

CDR3aa: CASSFLNTGELFF
CDR3nt: TGTGCCAGCAGCTTCTTGAACACCGGGGAGCTGTTTTTT
abundance: -
j_gene: TRBJ2-2
d_gene: -
v_gene: TRBV7-2

CDR3aa: CSVGGDRGSGEQYF
CDR3nt: TGCAGCGTTGGAGGGGACAGGGGTTCGGGGGAGCAGTACTTC
abundance: once
j_gene: TRBJ2-7
d_gene: TRBD1
v_gene: TRBV29-1

CDR3aa: CASSSGSTEAFF
CDR3nt: TGTGCCAGCAGTTCAGGGTCCACTGAAGCTTTCTTT
abundance: medium-sized
j_gene: TRBJ1-1
d_gene: -
v_gene: TRBV6-6

CDR3aa: CASSRILTGYGYTF
CDR3nt: TGTGCCAGCAGTCGAATATTGACAGGCTATGGCTACACCTTC
abundance: -
j_gene: TRBJ1-2
d_gene: -
v_gene: TRBV2

CDR3aa: CASSRDPYEQYF
CDR3nt: TGTGCCAGCAGTCGGGATCCTTACGAGCAGTACTTC
abundance: -
j_gene: TRBJ2-7
d_gene: -
v_gene: TRBV6-4

CDR3aa: CASSLESYEQYF
CDR3nt: TGTGCCAGCAGCTTAGAGAGCTACGAGCAGTACTTC
abundance: -
j_gene: TRBJ2-7
d_gene: -
v_gene: TRBV11-2

CDR3aa: CASSIDRVAGELFF
CDR3nt: TGTGCCAGCAGTATCGACAGGGTCGCCGGGGAGCTGTTTTTT
abundance: -
j_gene: TRBJ2-2
d_gene: TRBD1
v_gene: TRBV6-1

CDR3aa: CASSHPAETQYF
CDR3nt: TGCGCCAGCAGCCACCCCGCCGAGACCCAGTACTTC
abundance: -
j_gene: TRBJ2-5
d_gene: -
v_gene: TRBV4-1

CDR3aa: CATSREGTYNEQFF
CDR3nt: TGTGCCACCAGCAGAGAGGGTACCTACAATGAGCAGTTCTTC
abundance: -
j_gene: TRBJ2-1
d_gene: -
v_gene: TRBV15

CDR3aa: CASSLGKRINEQFF
CDR3nt: TGTGCCAGCAGCCTCGGGAAGCGAATCAATGAGCAGTTCTTC
abundance: -
j_gene: TRBJ2-1
d_gene: -
v_gene: TRBV2

CDR3aa: CAWTSSGRTEAFF
CDR3nt: TGTGCCTGGACGTCATCTGGACGCACTGAAGCTTTCTTT
abundance: few
j_gene: TRBJ1-1
d_gene: -
v_gene: TRBV30

CDR3aa: CASGHSTYEQYF
CDR3nt: TGTGCCAGCGGCCATTCCACCTACGAGCAGTACTTC
abundance: few
j_gene: TRBJ2-7
d_gene: -
v_gene: TRBV27

CDR3aa: CSVGETGLPPSEQFF
CDR3nt: TGCAGCGTTGGGGAAACAGGGCTCCCCCCATCGGAGCAGTTCTTC
abundance: once
j_gene: TRBJ2-1
d_gene: -
v_gene: TRBV29-1

CDR3aa: CASSPYGVNQPQHF
CDR3nt: TGTGCCAGCTCACCTTACGGGGTGAATCAGCCCCAGCATTTT
abundance: -
j_gene: TRBJ1-5
d_gene: -
v_gene: TRBV18

CDR3aa: CASSLGTSGGTDTQYF
CDR3nt: TGCGCCAGCAGCCTCGGGACTAGCGGGGGCACAGATACGCAGTATTTT
abundance: once
j_gene: TRBJ2-3
d_gene: TRBD2
v_gene: TRBV5-1

CDR3aa: CASSGTAGSPLHF
CDR3nt: TGTGCCAGCAGCGGGACGGCGGGGTCACCCCTCCACTTT
abundance: -
j_gene: TRBJ1-6
d_gene: -
v_gene: TRBV7-3

CDR3aa: CASSVSRDENSYEQYF
CDR3nt: TGTGCCAGCAGCGTTTCCCGGGACGAGAATTCGTACGAGCAGTACTTC
abundance: -
j_gene: TRBJ2-7
d_gene: -
v_gene: TRBV9

CDR3aa: CASSLDSNQPQHF
CDR3nt: TGTGCCAGCAGCTTGGATAGCAATCAGCCCCAGCATTTT
abundance: -
j_gene: TRBJ1-5
d_gene: -
v_gene: TRBV5-5

CDR3aa: CASRLAGEYNEQFF
CDR3nt: TGTGCCAGCAGACTAGCGGGAGAATACAATGAGCAGTTCTTC
abundance: -
j_gene: TRBJ2-1
d_gene: TRBD2
v_gene: TRBV6-5

CDR3aa: CASSESGGKGPEAFF
CDR3nt: TGCGCCAGCAGTGAATCAGGGGGCAAGGGCCCTGAAGCTTTCTTT
abundance: -
j_gene: TRBJ1-1
d_gene: TRBD1
v_gene: TRBV10-1

CDR3aa: CASSYWDSREAFF
CDR3nt: TGTGCCAGCAGTTACTGGGACAGCCGTGAAGCTTTCTTT
abundance: -
j_gene: TRBJ1-1
d_gene: TRBD1
v_gene: TRBV28

CDR3aa: CASSYSGGTLGKLFF
CDR3nt: TGTGCCAGCAGTTACTCGGGGGGGACTTTAGGAAAACTGTTTTTT
abundance: -
j_gene: TRBJ1-4
d_gene: -
v_gene: TRBV6-5

CDR3aa: CAISGELAGAHVDTQYF
CDR3nt: TGTGCCATCAGTGGGGAACTAGCGGGGGCGCACGTCGATACGCAGTATTTT
abundance: -
j_gene: TRBJ2-3
d_gene: TRBD2
v_gene: TRBV10-3

CDR3aa: CASSLISGKNTGELFF
CDR3nt: TGTGCCAGCAGCTTAATTAGCGGGAAGAACACCGGGGAGCTGTTTTTT
abundance: few
j_gene: TRBJ2-2
d_gene: TRBD2
v_gene: TRBV7-2

CDR3aa: CASSEFGEQYF
CDR3nt: TGCGCCAGCAGTGAGTTTGGGGAACAGTATTTT
abundance: -
j_gene: TRBJ2-3
d_gene: -
v_gene: TRBV10-1

CDR3aa: CASGLPLDTQYF
CDR3nt: TGTGCCAGCGGACTACCTCTAGATACGCAGTATTTT
abundance: -
j_gene: TRBJ2-3
d_gene: -
v_gene: TRBV5-4

CDR3aa: CASQGLGNQPQHF
CDR3nt: TGTGCCAGTCAGGGGTTGGGCAATCAGCCCCAGCATTTT
abundance: -
j_gene: TRBJ1-5
d_gene: -
v_gene: TRBV27

CDR3aa: CASSEVNQLTAANEQFF
CDR3nt: TGTGCCAGCAGTGAAGTTAACCAACTCACAGCCGCCAATGAGCAGTTCTTC
abundance: -
j_gene: TRBJ2-1
d_gene: -
v_gene: TRBV6-1

CDR3aa: CASSGRADRASTDTQYF
CDR3nt: TGTGCCAGCAGTGGGCGTGCTGACAGGGCTAGCACAGATACGCAGTATTTT
abundance: -
j_gene: TRBJ2-3
d_gene: TRBD1
v_gene: TRBV2

CDR3aa: CASRGALLGEQYF
CDR3nt: TGTGCCAGCAGGGGGGCCCTCTTGGGCGAGCAGTACTTC
abundance: -
j_gene: TRBJ2-7
d_gene: -
v_gene: TRBV7-5

CDR3aa: CASSRRARGRGTEAFF
CDR3nt: TGTGCCAGCAGCCGCAGAGCGAGGGGGCGCGGCACTGAAGCTTTCTTT
abundance: -
j_gene: TRBJ1-1
d_gene: TRBD1
v_gene: TRBV7-9

CDR3aa: CSVEEGGGETQYF
CDR3nt: TGCAGCGTTGAAGAGGGAGGGGGGGAGACCCAGTACTTC
abundance: -
j_gene: TRBJ2-5
d_gene: -
v_gene: TRBV29-1

CDR3aa: CASSAPGTSGSYEQYF
CDR3nt: TGCGCCAGCAGCGCACCCGGGACTAGCGGGAGTTACGAGCAGTACTTC
abundance: -
j_gene: TRBJ2-7
d_gene: TRBD2
v_gene: TRBV5-1

CDR3aa: CASSVGTGPSYNEQFF
CDR3nt: TGTGCCAGCAGCGTGGGGACAGGGCCATCCTACAATGAGCAGTTCTTC
abundance: -
j_gene: TRBJ2-1
d_gene: TRBD1
v_gene: TRBV7-9

CDR3aa: CSVVTSGSSYEQYF
CDR3nt: TGCAGCGTCGTTACTAGCGGGAGTTCCTACGAGCAGTACTTC
abundance: -
j_gene: TRBJ2-7
d_gene: TRBD2
v_gene: TRBV29-1

CDR3aa: CASSLGTLLTYNEQFF
CDR3nt: TGTGCCAGCAGCTTAGGGACCTTGTTAACCTACAATGAGCAGTTCTTC
abundance: -
j_gene: TRBJ2-1
d_gene: -
v_gene: TRBV7-9

CDR3aa: CSVGQGLRETQYF
CDR3nt: TGCAGCGTCGGACAGGGGTTGAGAGAGACCCAGTACTTC
abundance: once
j_gene: TRBJ2-5
d_gene: TRBD1
v_gene: TRBV29-1

CDR3aa: CASSELAGAPYEQYF
CDR3nt: TGTGCCAGCTCGGAACTAGCGGGGGCCCCCTACGAGCAGTACTTC
abundance: -
j_gene: TRBJ2-7
d_gene: TRBD2
v_gene: TRBV18

CDR3aa: CAISESAGGGYTF
CDR3nt: TGTGCCATCAGTGAGTCGGCAGGGGGTGGCTACACCTTC
abundance: -
j_gene: TRBJ1-2
d_gene: TRBD1
v_gene: TRBV10-3